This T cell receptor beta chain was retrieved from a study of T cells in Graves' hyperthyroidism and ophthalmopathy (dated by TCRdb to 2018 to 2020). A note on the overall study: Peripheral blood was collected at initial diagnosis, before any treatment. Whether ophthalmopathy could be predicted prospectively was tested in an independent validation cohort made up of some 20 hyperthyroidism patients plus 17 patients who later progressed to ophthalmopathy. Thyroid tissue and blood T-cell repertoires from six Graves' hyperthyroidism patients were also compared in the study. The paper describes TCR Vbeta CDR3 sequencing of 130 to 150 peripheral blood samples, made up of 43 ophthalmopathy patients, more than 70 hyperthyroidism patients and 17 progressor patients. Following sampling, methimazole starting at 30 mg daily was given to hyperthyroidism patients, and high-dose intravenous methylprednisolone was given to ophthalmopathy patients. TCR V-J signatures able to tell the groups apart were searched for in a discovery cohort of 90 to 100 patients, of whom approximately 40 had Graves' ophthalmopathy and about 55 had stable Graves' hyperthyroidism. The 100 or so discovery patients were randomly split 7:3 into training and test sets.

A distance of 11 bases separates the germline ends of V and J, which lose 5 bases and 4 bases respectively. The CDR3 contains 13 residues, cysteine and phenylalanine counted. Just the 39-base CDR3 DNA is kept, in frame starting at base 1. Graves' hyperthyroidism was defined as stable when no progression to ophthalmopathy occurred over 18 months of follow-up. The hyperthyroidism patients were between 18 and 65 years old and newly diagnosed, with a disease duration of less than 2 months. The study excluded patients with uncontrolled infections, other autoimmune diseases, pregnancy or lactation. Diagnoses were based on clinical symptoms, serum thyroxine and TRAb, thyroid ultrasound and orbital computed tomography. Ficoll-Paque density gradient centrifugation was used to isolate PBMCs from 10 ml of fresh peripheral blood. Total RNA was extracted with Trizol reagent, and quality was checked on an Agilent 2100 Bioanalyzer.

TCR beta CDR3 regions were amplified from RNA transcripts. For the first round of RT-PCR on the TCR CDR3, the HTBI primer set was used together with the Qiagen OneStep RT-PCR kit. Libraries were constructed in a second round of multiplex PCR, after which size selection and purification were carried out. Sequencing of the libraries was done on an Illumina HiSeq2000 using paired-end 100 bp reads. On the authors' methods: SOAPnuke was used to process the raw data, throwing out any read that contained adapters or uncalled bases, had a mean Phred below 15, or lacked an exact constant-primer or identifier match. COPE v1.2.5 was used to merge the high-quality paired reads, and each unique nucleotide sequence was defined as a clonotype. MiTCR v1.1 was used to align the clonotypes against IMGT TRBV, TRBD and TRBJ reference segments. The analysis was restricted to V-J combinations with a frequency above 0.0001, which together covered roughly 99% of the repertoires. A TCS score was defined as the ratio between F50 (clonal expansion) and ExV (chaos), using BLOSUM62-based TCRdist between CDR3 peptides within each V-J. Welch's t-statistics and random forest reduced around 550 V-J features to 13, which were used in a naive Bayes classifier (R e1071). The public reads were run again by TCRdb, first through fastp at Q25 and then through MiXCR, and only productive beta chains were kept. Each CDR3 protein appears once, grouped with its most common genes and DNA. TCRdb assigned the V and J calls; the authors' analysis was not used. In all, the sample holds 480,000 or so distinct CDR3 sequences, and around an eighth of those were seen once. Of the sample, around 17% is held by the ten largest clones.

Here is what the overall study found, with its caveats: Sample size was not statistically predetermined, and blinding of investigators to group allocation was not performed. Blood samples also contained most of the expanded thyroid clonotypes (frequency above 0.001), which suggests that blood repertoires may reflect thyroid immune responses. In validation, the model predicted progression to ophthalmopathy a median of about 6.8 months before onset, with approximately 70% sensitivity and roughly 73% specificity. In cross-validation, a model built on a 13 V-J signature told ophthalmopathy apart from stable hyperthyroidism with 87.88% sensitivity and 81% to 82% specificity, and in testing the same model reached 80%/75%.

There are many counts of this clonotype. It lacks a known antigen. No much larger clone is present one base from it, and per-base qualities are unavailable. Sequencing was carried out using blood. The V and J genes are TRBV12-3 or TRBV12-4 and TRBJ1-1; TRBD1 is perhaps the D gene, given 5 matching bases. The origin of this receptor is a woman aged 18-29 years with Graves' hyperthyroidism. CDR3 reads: CASSAARVTEAFF. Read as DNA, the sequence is TGTGCCAGCAGTGCTGCCAGGGTCACTGAAGCTTTCTTT.